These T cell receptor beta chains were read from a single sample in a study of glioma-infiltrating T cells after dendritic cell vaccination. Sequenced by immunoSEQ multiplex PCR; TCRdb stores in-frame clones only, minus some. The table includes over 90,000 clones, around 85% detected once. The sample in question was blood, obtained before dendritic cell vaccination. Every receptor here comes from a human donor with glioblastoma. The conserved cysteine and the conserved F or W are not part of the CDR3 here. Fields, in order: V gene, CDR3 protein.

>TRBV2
ASRASGQETQY
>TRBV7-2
ASSLRTGAF
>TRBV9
ASSVGPLTANEQF
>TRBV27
ASSPLRGQETQY
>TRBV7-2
ASSPRGDLGITGELF
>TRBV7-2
ASSSLEGQRRSYNEQF
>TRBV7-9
ASSSAGGGTDTQY
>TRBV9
ASSAETGLGYT
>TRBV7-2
ASSLAAPNEQF
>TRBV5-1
ASSLTDYEQY
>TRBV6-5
ASSYTGGEGYT
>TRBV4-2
ASSHDQGVNIQY